This T cell receptor (beta chain) emerged from a study of cytomegalovirus exposure and HLA in healthy donors. Study-wide points: V- and J-gene trimming of TCR beta was linked (in a later analysis) to a missense DCLRE1C variant. Donors belonging to an Asian-associated ancestry cluster reportedly showed fewer N-insertions in productive TCRs than the roughly 700-donor mean, according to what a later analysis found. Fewer than 20,000 TCR beta sequences were associated with HLA alleles at 0.05 false discovery rate in a later analysis. Looking again later, the authors saw that most CMV-associated TCR beta chains seemed HLA-restricted.

The CDR3 sequence is 17 residues long. V gave up 4 bases and J gave up 6 bases; unmatched junction bases: 9. The germline V gene encodes CDR1 LGHNA and CDR2 YSLEER. This clone occurred a few times. Its antigen is unidentified. 13 Jbeta primers and 60 Vbeta primers were used for the PCR. Profiling relied on immunoSEQ multiplex PCR, and the TCRdb table lists in-frame clones only, not all of them. Counted here are 65,000 to 85,000 clones, roughly 88% occurring once; the ten biggest clones make up about 2.1%. Sequences were obtained from PBMCs. The sequence came from a woman in her thirties in good health and CMV-seronegative. The genes are TRBV4-3 and TRBJ2-7; 16 nucleotides match TRBD2. The CDR3 loop is CASSLGTSGRALAEQYF. The CDR3 DNA reads as TGCGCCAGCAGCCTCGGGACTAGCGGGAGGGCCCTTGCCGAGCAGTACTTC.